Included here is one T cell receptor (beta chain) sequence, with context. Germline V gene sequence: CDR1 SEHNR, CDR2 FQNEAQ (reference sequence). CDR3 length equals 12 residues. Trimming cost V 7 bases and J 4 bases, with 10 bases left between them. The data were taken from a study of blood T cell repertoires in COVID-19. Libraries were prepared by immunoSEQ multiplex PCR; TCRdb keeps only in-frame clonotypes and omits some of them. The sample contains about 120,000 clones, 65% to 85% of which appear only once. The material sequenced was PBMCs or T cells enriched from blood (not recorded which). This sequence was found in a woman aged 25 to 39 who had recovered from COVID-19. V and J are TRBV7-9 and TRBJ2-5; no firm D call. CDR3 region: CASTLVRETQYF. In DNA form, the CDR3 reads TGTGCCAGCACCCTTGTGAGAGAGACCCAGTACTTC.